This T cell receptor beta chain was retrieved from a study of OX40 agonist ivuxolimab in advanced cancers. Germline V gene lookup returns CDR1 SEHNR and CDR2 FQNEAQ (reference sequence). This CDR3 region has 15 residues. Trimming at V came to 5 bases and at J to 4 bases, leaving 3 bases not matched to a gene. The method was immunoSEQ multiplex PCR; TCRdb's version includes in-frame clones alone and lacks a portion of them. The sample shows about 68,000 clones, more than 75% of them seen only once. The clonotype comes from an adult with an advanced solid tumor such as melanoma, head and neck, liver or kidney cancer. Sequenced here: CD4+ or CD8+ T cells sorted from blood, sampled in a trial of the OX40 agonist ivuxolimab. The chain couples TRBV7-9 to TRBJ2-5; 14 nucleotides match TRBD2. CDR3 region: CASSGGTSGGETQYF. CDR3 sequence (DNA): TGTGCCAGCAGCGGCGGGACTAGCGGGGGAGAGACCCAGTACTTC. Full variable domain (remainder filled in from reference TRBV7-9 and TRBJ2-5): DTGVSQNPRHKITKRGQNVTFRCDPISEHNRLYWYRQTLGQGPEFLTYFQNEAQLEKSRLLSDRFSAERPKGSFSTLEIQRTEQGDSAMYLCASSGGTSGGETQYFGPGTRLLVL.